This T cell receptor (beta chain) appears in the sequencing data of a study of T cell responses to AZD1222 COVID-19 vaccine. Trimming shortened V by 1 base and J by 4 bases, and 7 bases separated the two germline ends. The CDR3 totals 13 residues. Per germline, CDR1 LGHDT and CDR2 YNNKEL (reference sequence). Some clones are missing from TCRdb's copy, which holds only in-frame ones; the method was immunoSEQ multiplex PCR. This table has more than 95,000 clones, about nine tenths appearing once. This specimen consisted of peripheral blood, obtained 28 days after the second dose of the MenACWY control vaccine. This receptor was taken from an adult who received the MenACWY meningococcal vaccine as a control. V and J are TRBV3-1 (or the pseudogene TRBV3-2) and TRBJ1-1; D is uncertain. The chain's CDR3 is CASSQAEVTEAFF. The CDR3 DNA sequence: TGTGCCAGCAGCCAAGCCGAGGTCACTGAAGCTTTCTTT.